What follows are 29 T cell receptor beta chains derived from one specimen sequenced in a study of shared clonotypes between healthy human individuals. The method was immunoSEQ multiplex PCR; TCRdb's version includes in-frame clones alone and lacks a portion of them. In the table there are about 490,000 clones, roughly four fifths of which are singletons. Sequencing was performed on PBMCs. These receptors originate from a middle-aged woman in good health. Some clones in this sample may be carry-over from other donors' samples.

The chain employs TRBV11-2 and TRBJ2-7; TRBD2 matches at 9 bases. The CDR3 spans 15 residues. Unmatched junction bases numbered 8, after V lost 4 bases and J lost 4 bases. CDR1 is SGHAT, CDR2 FQNNGV, per germline. The CDR3 DNA reads as TGTGCCAGCAGCTCGGGACTAGCAGAAAATTACGAGCAGTACTTC. Encoded protein: CASSSGLAENYEQYF. Complete variable domain (other parts from reference TRBV11-2 and TRBJ2-7): EAGVAQSPRYKIIEKRQSVAFWCNPISGHATLYWYQQILGQGPKLLIQFQNNGVVDDSQLPKDRFSAERLKGVDSTLKIQPAKLEDSAVYLCASSSGLAENYEQYFGPGTRLTVT.

V usage is TRBV19 and J usage is TRBJ2-3, with TRBD1 matching over 8 bases. With 5 bases clipped from V and 0 bases from J, the junction kept 4 bases outside the gene matches. This CDR3 contains 15 residues. The germline gives CDR1 LNHDA, CDR2 SQIVND (reference sequence). This chain's CDR3 is CASSPQGVSTDTQYF. In nucleotides, the CDR3 is TGTGCCAGTAGTCCACAGGGGGTTAGCACAGATACGCAGTATTTT.

This chain links TRBV28 with TRBJ1-1; D is uncertain. The germline gives CDR1 MDHEN, CDR2 SYDVKM. With 6 bases removed from V and 2 bases from J, the gap between germline ends came to 16 bases. This CDR3 contains 15 residues. CDR3 loop: CASSPPAATNTEAFF. CDR3 nucleotides: TGTGCCAGCAGCCCCCCGGCAGCTACTAACACTGAAGCTTTCTTT.

The chain couples TRBV5-1 to TRBJ1-3; 8 positions match TRBD1. Germline V CDR1 and CDR2: SGHRS, YFSETQ. The CDR3 totals 16 residues. V was pared by 0 bases and J by 3 bases, with 5 bases of the junction left unmatched. The CDR3 spells CASSLAGQAYGNTIYF. In DNA form, the CDR3 reads TGCGCCAGCAGCTTGGCGGGACAGGCTTATGGAAACACCATATATTTT. The entire variable domain, with the rest obtained from reference TRBV5-1 and TRBJ1-3, is as follows: KAGVTQTPRYLIKTRGQQVTLSCSPISGHRSVSWYQQTPGQGLQFLFEYFSETQRNKGNFPGRFSGRQFSNSRSEMNVSTLELGDSALYLCASSLAGQAYGNTIYFGEGSWLTVV.

Comment on this clone: Other nucleotide sequences from this sample produce the same CDR3. The chain uses TRBV28 and TRBJ1-2; D unclear. Deletions cut 1 base from V and 5 bases from J, with 5 bases between. Germline CDR1 MDHEN, CDR2 SYDVKM. This CDR3 contains 12 residues. The CDR3 protein is CASSLSGYGYTF. CDR3 bases: TGTGCCAGCAGTTTATCCGGGTATGGCTACACCTTC.

At least ten counts were recorded for this clone. The same CDR3 also results from other DNA sequences found in this sample. The rearrangement uses TRBV30 and TRBJ1-2, with D unclear. This CDR3 contains 11 residues. Germline V gene lookup returns CDR1 GTSNPN and CDR2 SVGIG (reference sequence). Trimming took 3 bases from V and 8 from J, leaving 10 bases between them. CDR3 region: CAWRIASGYTF. For the CDR3, the DNA is TGTGCCTGGAGAATTGCGAGCGGCTACACCTTC.

The chain joins TRBV27 to TRBJ2-3; D possibly corresponds to TRBD1 (5 bases). V lost 0 bases, J lost 0 bases, and 13 bases lay in between. This CDR3 region has 17 residues. From germline, CDR1 is MNHEY and CDR2 SMNVEV (reference sequence). The CDR3 DNA reads TGTGCCAGCAGTTTATCCCCCCAGGGCTCTAGCACAGATACGCAGTATTTT. This sequence encodes CASSLSPQGSSTDTQYF.

This chain connects TRBV5-4 to TRBJ2-5; 9 bases map to TRBD1. Trimming removed 4 bases from V and 4 bases from J; junction bases left unmatched: 5. CDR1 and CDR2 from the germline V gene are SGHNT and YYREEE (reference sequence). This CDR3 is 14 amino acids long. The CDR3 loop reads CASSPMDRGETQYF. CDR3 sequence (DNA): TGTGCCAGCAGCCCCATGGACAGGGGAGAGACCCAGTACTTC.

As regards this clone: A far larger clone is off by one base, so a read error is likely. The chain has TRBV2 and TRBJ2-7; 10 positions match TRBD1. Germline CDR1 SNHLY, CDR2 FYNNEI. The CDR3 has 13 amino acids. The CDR3, as DNA: TGTACCAGCAGTCGGGACAGGGGCGGCGAGCAGTACTTC. This translates into CTSSRDRGGEQYF. Looking up the rest from reference TRBV2 and TRBJ2-7 gives the full variable domain: EPEVTQTPSHQVTQMGQEVILRCVPISNHLYFYWYRQILGQKVEFLVSFYNNEISEKSEIFDDQFSVERPDGSNFTLKIRSTKLEDSAMYFCTSSRDRGGEQYFGPGTRLTVT.

A few counts support this clone. The V call is TRBV27, the J call TRBJ2-1; D is ambiguous. CDR1 is MNHEY and CDR2 is SMNVEV in the germline V gene (reference sequence). This CDR3 has 16 amino acids. V lost 4 bases and J 5 bases, leaving 18 bases between the germline ends. This chain's CDR3 is CASSSPGGRIDNEQFF. CDR3 sequence (DNA): TGTGCCAGCAGTTCCCCTGGCGGACGGATAGACAATGAGCAGTTCTTC.

This clone was found many times. This rearrangement joins TRBV28 to TRBJ1-1; no firm D call. With 7 bases removed from V and 4 bases from J, the gap between germline ends came to 10 bases. The CDR3 is 12 amino acids. The germline V gene encodes CDR1 MDHEN and CDR2 SYDVKM. This CDR3 reads CASTARGTEAFF. CDR3 DNA sequence: TGTGCCAGCACCGCCCGCGGCACTGAAGCTTTCTTT. Filled out from reference TRBV28 and TRBJ1-1, the complete variable domain reads DVKVTQSSRYLVKRTGEKVFLECVQDMDHENMFWYRQDPGLGLRLIYFSYDVKMKEKGDIPEGYSVSREKKERFSLILESASTNQTSMYLCASTARGTEAFFGQGTRLTVV.

V is TRBV7-3 and J is TRBJ1-6, with 7 bases that match TRBD1. Germline CDR1 and CDR2: SGHTA and FQGTGA. This CDR3 spans 15 amino acids. Trimming took 2 bases from V and 8 from J; bases not matched to a gene: 6. In DNA, the CDR3 is TGTGCCAGCAGCTTACAGGGGGACGTTGATTCACCCCTCCACTTT. As protein: CASSLQGDVDSPLHF. Using reference TRBV7-3 and TRBJ1-6 for the parts outside the CDR3, the full variable domain is GAGVSQTPSNKVTEKGKYVELRCDPISGHTALYWYRQSLGQGPEFLIYFQGTGAADDSGLPNDRFFAVRPEGSVSTLKIQRTERGDSAVYLCASSLQGDVDSPLHFGNGTRLTVT.

This sequence joins TRBV5-1 and TRBJ2-7, with TRBD1 identical over 9 bases. Unmatched junction bases numbered 12, after V lost 4 bases and J lost 7 bases. CDR1 and CDR2 from the germline V gene are SGHRS and YFSETQ. There are 15 residues in the CDR3. CDR3 region: CASSPQPGQGEEQYF. CDR3 sequence (DNA): TGCGCCAGCAGCCCCCAACCGGGACAGGGTGAGGAGCAGTACTTC.

This clone was seen ten or more times. V is TRBV18 and J is TRBJ2-7; no definite D call. V was shortened by 4 bases and J by 4 bases, with 5 bases between the two germline ends. CDR1 is KGHSH and CDR2 is LQKENI in the germline V gene. There are 11 residues in the CDR3. The CDR3 loop is CASSRDYEQYF. The CDR3 coding sequence is TGTGCCAGCTCACGGGATTACGAGCAGTACTTC.

This chain uses TRBV5-1 with TRBJ2-3; D remains ambiguous. Between the trimmed V and J ends, which lost 1 base and 5 bases, there was a span of 11 bases. Germline CDR1 reads SGHRS; CDR2 reads YFSETQ. The CDR3 has 14 amino acids. In DNA, the CDR3 is TGCGCCAGCAGCTTGTTGACCAGTTTAGATACGCAGTATTTT. Encoded protein: CASSLLTSLDTQYF.

The rearrangement joins TRBV25-1 to TRBJ2-1; 8 positions agree with TRBD2. Germline-derived CDR1 and CDR2 are MGHDK and SYGVNS. The V and J ends lost 3 bases and 4 bases, in that order; junction bases with no gene match: 5. The CDR3 length is 15 residues. The chain's CDR3 is CASSESLAEYNEQFF. Here the CDR3 DNA reads TGTGCCAGCAGTGAGTCACTAGCGGAGTACAATGAGCAGTTCTTC.

This chain uses TRBV11-2 with TRBJ2-1; a possible D gene is TRBD2 (5 bases). V dropped 5 bases and J dropped 5 bases, with 16 bases sitting between them. This CDR3 comprises 15 residues. The V gene's germline CDR1 is SGHAT and CDR2 FQNNGV. The CDR3 region is CASSRTRRAHNEQFF. As DNA, the CDR3 is TGTGCCAGCAGCCGGACTCGAAGAGCCCACAATGAGCAGTTCTTC.

This clone was observed once. This sequence may be a read error, since a much larger clone differs from it by one base. The final CDR3 position lacks the conserved phenylalanine or tryptophan, pointing to a likely read error. The chain carries TRBV28 and TRBJ1-1; tentative D call: TRBD1 (5 bases). Germline V gene sequence: CDR1 MDHEN, CDR2 SYDVKM. The CDR3 contains 15 residues. Trimming stripped 6 bases from V and 1 base from J, with 15 bases between. CDR3 amino acids: CASRPYGGGNTEAFL. The DNA for the CDR3 is TGTGCCAGCAGGCCGTACGGGGGAGGGAACACTGAAGCTTTCCTT.

V gene TRBV29-1 combines with J gene TRBJ2-7, with no clear D. V lost 4 bases, J lost 2 bases, and 12 bases lay in between. CDR1 is SQVTM and CDR2 is ANQGSEA in the germline V gene. The CDR3 has 13 residues. The CDR3 is CSVGTVEPYEQYF. The CDR3 coding sequence is TGCAGCGTTGGAACAGTCGAACCCTACGAGCAGTACTTC.

The CDR3 nucleotides are TGTGCCAGCAGTTTTGGGACAGGGGTCTACGAGCAGTACTTC. Amino acid sequence: CASSFGTGVYEQYF. The chain is built from TRBV27 and TRBJ2-7; 10 positions match TRBD1. J gave up 3 bases and V 3 bases, and 2 bases lay outside the gene matches. The CDR3 consists of 14 residues. Germline V gives CDR1 MNHEY, CDR2 SMNVEV (reference sequence).

This chain links TRBV7-9 with TRBJ1-4, with D tentatively TRBD1 (6 bases). The V gene's germline CDR1 is SEHNR and CDR2 FQNEAQ (reference sequence). This CDR3 comprises 17 residues. Trimming took off 5 bases at V and 0 bases at J, with 16 bases between the two ends. CDR3 nucleotides: TGTGCCAGCAGCGCAGGGGTTTTTGGTGCAACTAATGAAAAACTGTTTTTT. This gives the protein CASSAGVFGATNEKLFF.

The chain couples TRBV5-1 to TRBJ2-5, with TRBD1 matching 7 bases. The CDR3 has 13 amino acids. Germline-derived CDR1 and CDR2 are SGHRS and YFSETQ. V was clipped by 7 bases and J by 5 bases; unmatched bases: 8. The CDR3 DNA reads TGCGCCAGCTACGAACAGGGGTACGAGACCCAGTACTTC. This codes for CASYEQGYETQYF.

The chain links TRBV7-2 to TRBJ2-5; D is possibly TRBD1 (6 bases). The J call could be wrong; TRBJ2-7 is a better fit for the DNA end. Per germline, CDR1 SGHTA and CDR2 FQGNSA. CDR3 length: 14 amino acids. CDR3 sequence reads: CASSPYRVFYEQYF. The CDR3 DNA sequence: TGTGCCAGCAGCCCATACAGGGTTTTCTACGAGCAGTACTTC.

The chain recombines TRBV27 with TRBJ2-4; D is unclear. V was clipped by 2 bases and J by 1 base, with 15 bases between them. Germline loops: CDR1 MNHEY, CDR2 SMNVEV (reference sequence). The CDR3 has 17 amino acids. CDR3 region: CASSLAQTPEAKNIQYF. The CDR3 DNA is TGTGCCAGCAGTTTAGCTCAGACCCCGGAGGCCAAAAACATTCAGTACTTC.

This sequence joins TRBV30 and TRBJ2-2; D is undetermined. V was clipped by 4 bases and J by 1 base, with 7 bases between them. From germline, CDR1 is GTSNPN and CDR2 SVGIG (reference sequence). This CDR3 is 13 amino acids long. CDR3 coding DNA: TGTGCCTGGACGGTTCTGAACACCGGGGAGCTGTTTTTT. This codes for CAWTVLNTGELFF.

This sequence joins TRBV7-2 and TRBJ2-7, with a tentative D call TRBD1 (6 bases). The germline V and J ends were trimmed by 3 bases and 3 bases, with 18 bases remaining between them. CDR1 SGHTA and CDR2 FQGNSA come from the germline V gene. The CDR3 extends over 16 amino acids. Written as DNA, the CDR3 is TGTGCCAGCAGCTTGAAGACAGGTGGGGGCTACTACGAGCAGTACTTC. It translates to CASSLKTGGGYYEQYF.

As regards this clone: The junction departs from the called germline gene at one end, perhaps through a read error. The CDR3 loop is CASTTDTASSEQYF. The CDR3, as DNA: TGCGCCAGCACGACGGATACAGCTTCCTCCGAGCAGTACTTC. This sequence joins TRBV5-1 and TRBJ2-7, with D unclear. From germline, CDR1 is SGHRS and CDR2 YFSETQ. The length of the CDR3 is 14 residues.

The rearrangement joins TRBV19 to TRBJ1-5, with a possible D match to TRBD1 (6 bases). CDR1 LNHDA and CDR2 SQIVND come from the germline V gene (reference sequence). V lost 5 bases to trimming and J lost 0 bases, with 14 bases between them. The CDR3 contains 16 residues. The CDR3: CASSPTTGYSNQPQHF. In DNA, the CDR3 is TGTGCCAGTAGTCCTACAACAGGGTATAGCAATCAGCCCCAGCATTTT.

On this clone itself: This likely reflects a read error, since a far larger clone is one base away. This sample also contains other DNA sequences that code for the same CDR3. The rearrangement joins TRBV7-2 to TRBJ2-7; 8 bases match TRBD1. This CDR3 is 14 amino acids long. Germline V gene lookup returns CDR1 SGHTA and CDR2 FQGNSA. For the CDR3, the DNA is TGTGCCAGCAGCTTTTACAGGGGGACCTACGAACAGTACTTC. Translated: CASSFYRGTYEQYF.